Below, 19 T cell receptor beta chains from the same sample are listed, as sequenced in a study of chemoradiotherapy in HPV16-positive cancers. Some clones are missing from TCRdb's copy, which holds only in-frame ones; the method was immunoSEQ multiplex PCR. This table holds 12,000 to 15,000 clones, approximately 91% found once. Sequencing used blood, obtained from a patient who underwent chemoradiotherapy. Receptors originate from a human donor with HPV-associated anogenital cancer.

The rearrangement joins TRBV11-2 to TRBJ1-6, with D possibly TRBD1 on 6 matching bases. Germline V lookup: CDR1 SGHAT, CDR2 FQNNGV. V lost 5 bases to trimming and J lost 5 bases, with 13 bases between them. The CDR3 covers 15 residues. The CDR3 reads CASSAQGSHNSPLHF. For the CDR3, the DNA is TGTGCCAGCAGCGCACAGGGTTCCCATAATTCACCCCTCCACTTT.

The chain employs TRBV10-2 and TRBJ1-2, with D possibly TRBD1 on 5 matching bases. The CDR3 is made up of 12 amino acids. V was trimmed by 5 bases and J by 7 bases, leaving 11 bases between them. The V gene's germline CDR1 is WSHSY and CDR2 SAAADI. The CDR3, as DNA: TGCGCCAGCAGTAGGAGGGGAGTTGGCTACACCTTC. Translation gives CASSRRGVGYTF.

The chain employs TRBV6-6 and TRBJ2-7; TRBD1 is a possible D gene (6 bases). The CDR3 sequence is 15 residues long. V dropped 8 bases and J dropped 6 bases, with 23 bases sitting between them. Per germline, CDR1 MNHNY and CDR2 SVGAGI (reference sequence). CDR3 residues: CASGSSGTFSAEQYF. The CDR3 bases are TGTGCCAGCGGATCTTCGGGGACATTCAGTGCCGAGCAGTACTTC.

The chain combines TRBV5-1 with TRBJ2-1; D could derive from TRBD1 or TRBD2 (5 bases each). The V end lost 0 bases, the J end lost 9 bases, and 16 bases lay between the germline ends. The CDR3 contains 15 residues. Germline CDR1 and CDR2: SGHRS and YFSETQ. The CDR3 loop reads CASSLVAATGPEQFF. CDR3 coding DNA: TGCGCCAGCAGCTTGGTGGCGGCCACGGGACCTGAGCAGTTCTTC.

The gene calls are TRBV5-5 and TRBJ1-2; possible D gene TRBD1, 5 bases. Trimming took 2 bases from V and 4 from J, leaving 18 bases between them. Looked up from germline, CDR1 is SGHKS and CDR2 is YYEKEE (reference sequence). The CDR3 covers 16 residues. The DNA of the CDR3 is TGTGCCAGCAGCTTTGCCCAGGGACCCCTCGGCTATGGCTACACCTTC. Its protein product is CASSFAQGPLGYGYTF.

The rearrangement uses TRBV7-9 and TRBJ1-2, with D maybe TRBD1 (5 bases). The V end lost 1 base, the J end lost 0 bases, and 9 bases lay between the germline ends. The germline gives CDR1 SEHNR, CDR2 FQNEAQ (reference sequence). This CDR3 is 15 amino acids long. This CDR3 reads CASSLGQLSNYGYTF. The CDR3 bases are TGTGCCAGCAGCTTAGGACAGCTTTCTAACTATGGCTACACCTTC.

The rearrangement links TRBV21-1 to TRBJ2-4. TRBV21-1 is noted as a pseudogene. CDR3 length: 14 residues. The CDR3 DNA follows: TGTGCCAGCTACTTACACTCAGCCAAAAACATTCAGTACTTC. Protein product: CASYLHSAKNIQYF.

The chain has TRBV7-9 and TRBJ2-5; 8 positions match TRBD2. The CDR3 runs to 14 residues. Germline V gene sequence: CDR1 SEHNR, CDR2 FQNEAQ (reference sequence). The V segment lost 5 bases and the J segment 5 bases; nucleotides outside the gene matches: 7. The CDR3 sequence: CASSRSGAGETQYF. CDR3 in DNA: TGTGCCAGCAGCCGTAGCGGGGCCGGGGAGACCCAGTACTTC.

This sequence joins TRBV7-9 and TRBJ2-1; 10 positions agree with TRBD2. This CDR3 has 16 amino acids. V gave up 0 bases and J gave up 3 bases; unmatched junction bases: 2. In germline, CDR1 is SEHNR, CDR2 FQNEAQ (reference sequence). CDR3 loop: CASSLALAGSYNEQFF. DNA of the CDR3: TGTGCCAGCAGCTTAGCACTAGCGGGGAGCTACAATGAGCAGTTCTTC. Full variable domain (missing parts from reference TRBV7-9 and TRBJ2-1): DTGVSQNPRHKITKRGQNVTFRCDPISEHNRLYWYRQTLGQGPEFLTYFQNEAQLEKSRLLSDRFSAERPKGSFSTLEIQRTEQGDSAMYLCASSLALAGSYNEQFFGPGTRLTVL.

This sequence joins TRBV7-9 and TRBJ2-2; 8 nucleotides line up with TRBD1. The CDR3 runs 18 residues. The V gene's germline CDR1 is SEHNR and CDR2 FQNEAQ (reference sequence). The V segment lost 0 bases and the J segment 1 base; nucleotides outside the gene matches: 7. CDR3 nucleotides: TGTGCCAGCAGCTTAGCGGGGCCAACAGGGGGGAACACCGGGGAGCTGTTTTTT. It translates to CASSLAGPTGGNTGELFF. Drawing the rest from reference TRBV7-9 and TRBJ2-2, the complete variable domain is DTGVSQNPRHKITKRGQNVTFRCDPISEHNRLYWYRQTLGQGPEFLTYFQNEAQLEKSRLLSDRFSAERPKGSFSTLEIQRTEQGDSAMYLCASSLAGPTGGNTGELFFGEGSRLTVL.

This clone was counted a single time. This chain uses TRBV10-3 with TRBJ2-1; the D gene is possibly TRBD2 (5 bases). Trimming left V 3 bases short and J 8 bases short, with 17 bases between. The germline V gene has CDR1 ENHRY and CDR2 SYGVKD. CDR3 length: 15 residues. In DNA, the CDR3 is TGTGCCATCAGTGAACAAGCGGCCACGTCAGATGAGCAGTTCTTC. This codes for CAISEQAATSDEQFF.

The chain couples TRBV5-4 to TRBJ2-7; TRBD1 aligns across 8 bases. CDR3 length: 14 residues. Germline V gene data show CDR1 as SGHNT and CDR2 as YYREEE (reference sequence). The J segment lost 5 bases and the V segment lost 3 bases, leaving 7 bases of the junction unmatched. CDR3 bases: TGTGCCAGCAGCTCCGGGACAGGAGTCAACGAGCAGTACTTC. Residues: CASSSGTGVNEQYF. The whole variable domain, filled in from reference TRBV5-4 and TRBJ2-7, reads ETGVTQSPTHLIKTRGQQVTLRCSSQSGHNTVSWYQQALGQGPQFIFQYYREEENGRGNFPPRFSGLQFPNYSSELNVNALELDDSALYLCASSSGTGVNEQYFGPGTRLTVT.

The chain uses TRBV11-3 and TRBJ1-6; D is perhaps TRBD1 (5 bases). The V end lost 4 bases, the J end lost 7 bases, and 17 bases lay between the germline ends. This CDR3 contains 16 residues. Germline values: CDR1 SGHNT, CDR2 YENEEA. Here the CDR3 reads CASSSTRRARNSPLHF. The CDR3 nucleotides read TGTGCCAGCAGCTCAACGCGCAGGGCTAGGAATTCACCCCTCCACTTT.

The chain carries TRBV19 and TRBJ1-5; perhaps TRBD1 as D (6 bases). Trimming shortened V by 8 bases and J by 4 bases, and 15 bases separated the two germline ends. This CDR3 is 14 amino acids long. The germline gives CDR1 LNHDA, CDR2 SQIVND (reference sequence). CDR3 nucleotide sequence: TGTGCCAGTTGGAACAGGGAACGGAATCAGCCCCAGCATTTT. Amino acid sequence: CASWNRERNQPQHF.

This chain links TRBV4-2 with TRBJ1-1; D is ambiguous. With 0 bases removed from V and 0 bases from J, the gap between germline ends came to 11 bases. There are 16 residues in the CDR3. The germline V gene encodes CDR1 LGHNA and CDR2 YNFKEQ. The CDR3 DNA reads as TGTGCCAGCAGCCAAGATCGGGAGGGAATGAACACTGAAGCTTTCTTT. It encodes CASSQDREGMNTEAFF.

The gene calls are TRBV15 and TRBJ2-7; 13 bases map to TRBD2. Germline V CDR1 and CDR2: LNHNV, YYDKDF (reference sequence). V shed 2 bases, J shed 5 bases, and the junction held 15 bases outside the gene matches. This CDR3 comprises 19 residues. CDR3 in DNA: TGTGCCACCAGCAGAAAGACTAGCGGGGGGACCCACGAAGGGGACGAGCAGTACTTC. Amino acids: CATSRKTSGGTHEGDEQYF.

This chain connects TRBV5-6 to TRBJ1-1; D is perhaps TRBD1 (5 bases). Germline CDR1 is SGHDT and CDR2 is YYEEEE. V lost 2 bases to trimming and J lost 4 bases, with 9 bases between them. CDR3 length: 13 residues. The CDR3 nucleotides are TGTGCCAGCAGCTTTCAGGGTAGCACTGAAGCTTTCTTT. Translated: CASSFQGSTEAFF.

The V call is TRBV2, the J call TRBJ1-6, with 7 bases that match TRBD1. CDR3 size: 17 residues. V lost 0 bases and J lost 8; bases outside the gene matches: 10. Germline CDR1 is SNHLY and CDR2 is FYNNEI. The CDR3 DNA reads TGTGCCAGCAGTGAAGCGCTTCTGGGAGGACAGGATTCACCCCTCCACTTT. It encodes CASSEALLGGQDSPLHF.

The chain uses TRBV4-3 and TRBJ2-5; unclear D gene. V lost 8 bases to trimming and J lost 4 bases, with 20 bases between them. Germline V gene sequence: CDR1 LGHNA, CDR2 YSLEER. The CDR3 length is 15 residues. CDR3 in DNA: TGCGCCAGCTCTACGGACGGGTCGTGGAGAGAGACCCAGTACTTC. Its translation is CASSTDGSWRETQYF.